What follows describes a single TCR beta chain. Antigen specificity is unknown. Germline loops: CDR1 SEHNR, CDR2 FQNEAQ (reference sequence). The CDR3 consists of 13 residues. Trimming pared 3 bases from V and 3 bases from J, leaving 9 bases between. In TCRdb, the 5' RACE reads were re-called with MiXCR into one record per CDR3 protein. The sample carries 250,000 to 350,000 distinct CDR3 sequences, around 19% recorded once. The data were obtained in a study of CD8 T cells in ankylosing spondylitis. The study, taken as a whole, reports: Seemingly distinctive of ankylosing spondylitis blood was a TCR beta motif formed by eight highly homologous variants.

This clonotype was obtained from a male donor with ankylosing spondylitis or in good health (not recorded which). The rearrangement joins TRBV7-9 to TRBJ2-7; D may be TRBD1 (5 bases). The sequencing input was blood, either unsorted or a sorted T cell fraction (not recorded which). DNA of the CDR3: TGTGCCAGCAGCTTCGACAGCCTCTACGAGCAGTACGTC. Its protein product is CASSFDSLYEQYV.